This T cell receptor (beta chain) was recorded in a study of T cell responses to AZD1222 COVID-19 vaccine. Study-level results: There were vaccine-associated CD4 TCRs across spike, dominant at 160-218 and 743-854. Rises in breadth and depth of Spike-specific TCRs came after two AZD1222 doses. Females made up more of the donors, who were largely white British, and clonal diversity may have come out too low.

Germline V CDR1 and CDR2: MNHEY, SVGAGI. There are 15 residues in the CDR3. The V gene end was trimmed by 8 bases and the J gene end by 5 bases; junction bases not matched to a gene: 11. This clone has only a few counts. Its antigen is still unknown. The method was immunoSEQ multiplex PCR; TCRdb's version includes in-frame clones alone and lacks a portion of them. The sample holds about 180,000 clones; about 90% are singletons and the top ten take approximately 7.7%. Sample: peripheral blood, taken on day 0 of AZD1222 vaccination. The sequence derives from an adult in good health. The rearrangement links TRBV6-5 to TRBJ1-3; 8 bases line up with TRBD1. CDR3: CASHLQGGPRNTIYF. The CDR3 DNA reads TGTGCCAGCCACCTACAGGGGGGCCCACGAAACACCATATATTTT.